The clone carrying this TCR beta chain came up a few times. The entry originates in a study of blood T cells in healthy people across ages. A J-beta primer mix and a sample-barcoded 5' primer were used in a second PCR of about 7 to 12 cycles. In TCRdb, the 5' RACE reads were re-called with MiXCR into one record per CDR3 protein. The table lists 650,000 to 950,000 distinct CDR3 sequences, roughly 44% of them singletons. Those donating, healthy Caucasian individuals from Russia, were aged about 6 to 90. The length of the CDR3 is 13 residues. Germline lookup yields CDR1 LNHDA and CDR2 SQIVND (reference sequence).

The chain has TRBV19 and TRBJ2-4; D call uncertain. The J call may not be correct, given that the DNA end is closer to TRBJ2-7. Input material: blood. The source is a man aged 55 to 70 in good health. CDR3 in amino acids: CASSKDLRLEQYF. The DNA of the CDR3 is TGTGCCAGTAGTAAAGACTTGCGACTCGAGCAGTACTTC.